The 22 T cell receptor beta chains presented below share a single source sample, sequenced in a study of blood T cell repertoires in COVID-19. The data were produced by immunoSEQ multiplex PCR, yet TCRdb's version contains in-frame clones alone and is incomplete. The sample includes roughly 60,000 clones, roughly four fifths of them seen just once. Sequencing used peripheral blood. These receptors came from an elderly man with acute or convalescent COVID-19.

The V call is TRBV4-1, the J call TRBJ1-6; 10 bases are a match to TRBD1. J was trimmed by 3 bases and V by 4 bases; bases with no gene match: 9. The CDR3 consists of 18 residues. CDR1 is MGHRA, CDR2 YSYEKL, per germline. The chain's CDR3 is CASSPAGTGDGYNSPLHF. Written as DNA, the CDR3 is TGCGCCAGCAGCCCGGCGGGGACAGGGGATGGCTATAATTCACCCCTCCACTTT.

This clone was picked up one time. The chain joins TRBV10-3 to TRBJ2-6; tentatively, D is TRBD2 (6 bases). Germline CDR1 is ENHRY and CDR2 is SYGVKD. This CDR3 contains 14 residues. The ends were cut back, 9 bases at V and 3 bases at J, with 12 bases in the middle. The CDR3 spells CAIGGAGGANVLTF. CDR3 nucleotides: TGTGCCATAGGCGGGGCGGGTGGGGCCAACGTCCTGACTTTC.

V is TRBV10-3 and J is TRBJ1-2; tentatively, D is TRBD1 (5 bases). Deletions cut 10 bases from V and 2 bases from J, with 11 bases between. Germline CDR1 and CDR2: ENHRY and SYGVKD. CDR3 length equals 12 residues. CDR3 amino acids: CATSDRNYGYTF. Written as DNA, the CDR3 is TGTGCCACCTCTGACAGAAACTATGGCTACACCTTC.

The genes are TRBV11-3 and TRBJ2-3, with 11 bases that match TRBD1. Germline V gives CDR1 SGHNT, CDR2 YENEEA. Trimming removed 6 bases from V and 6 bases from J; junction bases left unmatched: 8. The CDR3 spans 15 residues. The CDR3 region has the DNA TGTGCCAGCAGAGGCGGACAGGGGGCAGGGGATACGCAGTATTTT. Protein: CASRGGQGAGDTQYF.

The chain combines TRBV20-1 with TRBJ1-6; TRBD1 matches at 9 bases. Germline CDR1 reads DFQATT; CDR2 reads SNEGSKA (reference sequence). Germline trimming cut 3 bases from V and 8 bases from J; bases unmatched to any gene: 14. This CDR3 has 17 amino acids. The DNA of the CDR3 is TGCAGTGCTAGTATTGGGTCCGGACAGGGGATGGATTCACCCCTCCACTTT. This gives the protein CSASIGSGQGMDSPLHF.

This clone was picked up many times. The chain employs TRBV27 and TRBJ1-5, with 7 bases that match TRBD1. This CDR3 is built from 14 residues. Germline V lookup: CDR1 MNHEY, CDR2 SMNVEV (reference sequence). The V and J ends lost 6 bases and 7 bases, in that order; junction bases with no gene match: 9. In DNA form, the CDR3 reads TGTGCCAGCAGCCATAACAGGGGAATGCAGCCCCAGCATTTT. Translation gives CASSHNRGMQPQHF.

The CDR3 nucleotides are TGCGCCAGCAGCCCGGGACAGAATTCAGGGATTTCACCCCTCCACTTT. As protein: CASSPGQNSGISPLHF. The chain links TRBV5-1 to TRBJ1-6, with 7 bases aligning to TRBD1. J lost 9 bases, V lost 4 bases, and 13 bases had no gene match. CDR1 SGHRS and CDR2 YFSETQ come from the germline V gene. CDR3 length: 16 residues. Based on the CDR3 plus reference TRBV5-1 and TRBJ1-6, the full variable domain is KAGVTQTPRYLIKTRGQQVTLSCSPISGHRSVSWYQQTPGQGLQFLFEYFSETQRNKGNFPGRFSGRQFSNSRSEMNVSTLELGDSALYLCASSPGQNSGISPLHFGNGTRLTVT.

J is TRBJ1-5 and V is TRBV6-5, with D hard to call. V was pared by 6 bases and J by 0 bases, with 3 bases between. The CDR3 covers 12 residues. Germline-derived CDR1 and CDR2 are MNHEY and SVGAGI. The CDR3 reads CASSHSNQPQHF. DNA for the CDR3: TGTGCCAGCAGCCATAGCAATCAGCCCCAGCATTTT.

The chain carries TRBV27 and TRBJ1-2; unclear D gene. The CDR3 has 13 residues. Trimming shortened V by 10 bases and J by 8 bases, and 20 bases separated the two germline ends. Germline CDR1 reads MNHEY; CDR2 reads SMNVEV (reference sequence). CDR3 DNA: TGTGCCACCAAAACCCGGTCGACGCGGGGCTACACCTTC. Its translation: CATKTRSTRGYTF.

In this sample, this clone turned up once. The chain couples TRBV5-6 to TRBJ2-3; D is possibly TRBD2 (5 bases). CDR1 is SGHDT and CDR2 is YYEEEE in the germline V gene. Trimming took off 0 bases at V and 4 bases at J, with 21 bases between the two ends. The CDR3 covers 18 residues. The CDR3 bases are TGTGCCAGCAGCTTGGGCCCTCCGAGCGGAGCTGTCGCAGATACGCAGTATTTT. Encoded protein: CASSLGPPSGAVADTQYF.

Note on this clone: Being one base from a much bigger clone, this may be a read error. V and J are TRBV7-8 and TRBJ2-7; weak D call: TRBD1 (7 bases). The length of the CDR3 is 11 residues. CDR1 is SGHVS, CDR2 FQNEAQ, per germline. This chain's CDR3 is CTSSQGGQPYF. The CDR3 nucleotides are TGTACCAGCAGCCAGGGGGGACAGCCTTACTTC. Drawing the rest from reference TRBV7-8 and TRBJ2-7, the complete variable domain is GAGVSQSPRYKVAKRGQDVALRCDPISGHVSLFWYQQALGQGPEFLTYFQNEAQLDKSGLPSDRFFAERPEGSVSTLKIQRTQQEDSAVYLCTSSQGGQPYFGPGTRLTVT.

The chain links TRBV30 to TRBJ1-4; TRBD1 aligns across 9 bases. Per the germline V gene, CDR1 is GTSNPN and CDR2 is SVGIG (reference sequence). Unmatched junction bases numbered 11, after V lost 2 bases and J lost 7 bases. The CDR3 has 16 amino acids. The CDR3 reads CAWSPRLGQGGEKLFF. The CDR3 nucleotides read TGTGCCTGGAGTCCTAGGCTGGGACAGGGAGGTGAAAAACTGTTTTTT. The full variable domain, rest sourced from reference TRBV30 and TRBJ1-4, is SQTIHQWPATLVQPVGSPLSLECTVEGTSNPNLYWYRQAAGRGLQLLFYSVGIGQISSEVPQNLSASRPQDRQFILSSKKLLLSDSGFYLCAWSPRLGQGGEKLFFGSGTQLSVL.

CDR3 DNA sequence: TGTGCCAGCAGCTTGGCCCCGGACAGGAGGAACACTGAAGCTTTCTTT. Its translation is CASSLAPDRRNTEAFF. This chain uses TRBV5-8 with TRBJ1-1; 7 bases are a match to TRBD1. Germline CDR1 is SGHTS and CDR2 is YDEGEE. J gave up 1 base and V 0 bases, and 6 bases lay outside the gene matches. This CDR3 contains 16 residues.

The genes are TRBV29-1 and TRBJ2-5; TRBD1 matches at 9 bases. The V gene's germline CDR1 is SQVTM and CDR2 ANQGSEA. V dropped 5 bases and J dropped 5; count of bases not matched to a gene: 9. The CDR3 has 14 residues. The CDR3 DNA is TGCAGCGTTAAACAGGGGGCCTTTGGGGAGACCCAGTACTTC. Its translation is CSVKQGAFGETQYF.

The chain uses TRBV10-3 and TRBJ1-1, with 7 bases lining up with TRBD1. The CDR3 loop spans 15 amino acids. Germline CDR1 is ENHRY and CDR2 is SYGVKD. With V trimmed by 0 bases and J by 4 bases, 5 bases remained unmatched. The CDR3 region has the DNA TGTGCCATCAGTGAGTCGGATGAGGGGGCCACTGAAGCTTTCTTT. Encoded protein: CAISESDEGATEAFF.

J is TRBJ1-5 and V is TRBV10-2; 7 bases fit TRBD1. Germline loops: CDR1 WSHSY, CDR2 SAAADI. The CDR3 sequence is 14 residues long. J gave up 3 bases and V 7 bases, and 6 bases lay outside the gene matches. This chain's CDR3 is CASKPGTDNQPQHF. DNA of the CDR3: TGCGCCAGCAAACCCGGGACAGACAATCAGCCCCAGCATTTT.

V gene TRBV18 combines with J gene TRBJ1-1; 8 bases map to TRBD1. The trim removed 2 bases at V and 2 bases at J, leaving 7 bases unmatched. The CDR3 runs 16 residues. Per the germline V gene, CDR1 is KGHSH and CDR2 is LQKENI. CDR3 DNA: TGTGCCAGCTCACCAGAAATTCAGGGGGCTAACACTGAAGCTTTCTTT. This gives the protein CASSPEIQGANTEAFF.

The chain carries TRBV11-2 and TRBJ1-5; TRBD1 agrees at 8 bases. The CDR3 is made up of 13 amino acids. V shed 6 bases and J 6 bases; nucleotides not matched to a gene: 4. Germline CDR1 reads SGHAT; CDR2 reads FQNNGV. The CDR3 here is CASRQGEVQPQHF. The CDR3 DNA reads TGTGCCAGCAGACAGGGGGAAGTTCAGCCCCAGCATTTT.

This clone was detected once. The rearrangement joins TRBV20-1 to TRBJ1-3; no reliable D call. The CDR3 loop spans 11 amino acids. The germline V gene has CDR1 DFQATT and CDR2 SNEGSKA (reference sequence). Trimming took off 3 bases at V and 9 bases at J, with 9 bases between the two ends. The CDR3 nucleotides read TGCAGTGCTAGCCCGGGGAGCACCATATATTTT. As protein: CSASPGSTIYF.

The gene calls are TRBV18 and TRBJ1-2; TRBD1 matches 7 bases. Germline trimming cut 6 bases from V and 3 bases from J; bases unmatched to any gene: 7. Per the germline V gene, CDR1 is KGHSH and CDR2 is LQKENI. The CDR3 loop spans 14 amino acids. Written as DNA, the CDR3 is TGTGCCAGCTCCGAACGAGGACAGGACTATGGCTACACCTTC. It codes for CASSERGQDYGYTF.

This chain uses TRBV27 with TRBJ1-2; possibly TRBD1 for D (5 bases). Germline V lookup: CDR1 MNHEY, CDR2 SMNVEV (reference sequence). Between the trimmed V and J ends, which lost 6 bases and 7 bases, there was a span of 15 bases. The CDR3 consists of 13 residues. The CDR3 loop is CASRPGGGGGYTF. In DNA form, the CDR3 reads TGTGCCAGCAGACCCGGGGGGGGAGGTGGCTACACCTTC.

The chain recombines TRBV30 with TRBJ1-5; 10 positions agree with TRBD1. Trimming removed 4 bases from V and 6 bases from J; junction bases left unmatched: 6. CDR3 length: 14 amino acids. The V gene's germline CDR1 is GTSNPN and CDR2 SVGIG (reference sequence). The CDR3 here is CAWTRDRGGQPQHF. The CDR3 bases are TGTGCCTGGACGCGGGACAGGGGAGGTCAGCCCCAGCATTTT.